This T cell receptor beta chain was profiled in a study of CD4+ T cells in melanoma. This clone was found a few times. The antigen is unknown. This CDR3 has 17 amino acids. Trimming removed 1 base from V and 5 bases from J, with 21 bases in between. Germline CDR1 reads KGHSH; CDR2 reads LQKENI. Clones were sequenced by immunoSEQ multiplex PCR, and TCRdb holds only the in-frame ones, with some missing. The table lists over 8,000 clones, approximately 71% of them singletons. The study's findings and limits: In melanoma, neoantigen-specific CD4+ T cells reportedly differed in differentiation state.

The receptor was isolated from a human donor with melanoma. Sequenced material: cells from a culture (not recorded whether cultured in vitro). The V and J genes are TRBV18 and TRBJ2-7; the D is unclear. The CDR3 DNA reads TGTGCCAGCTCACCACTATCCCAGACTTCCTTAAGGGACGAGCAGTACTTC. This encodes CASSPLSQTSLRDEQYF.